This T cell receptor (beta chain) was obtained from a study of low-dose radiotherapy and immunotherapy resistance in tumors. Study in general: Each patient was administered nivolumab intravenously at 240 mg, which was a flat dose, every two weeks, along with intravenous ipilimumab at 1 mg/kg every six weeks.

The table lists this clonotype with a few counts. Time point of the sample: before trial treatment. Gene-specific TRAV and TRBV primers were used for first-strand cDNA, covering alpha and beta chains. Both a constant-region primer and a V-primer adapter served to amplify TCRs across approximately 19 PCR cycles. In TCRdb, the reads were re-called with MiXCR into one record per CDR3 protein. The table records 100,000 or so distinct CDR3 sequences, roughly 9% of them present only once. Trimming removed 5 bases from V and 5 bases from J; junction bases left unmatched: 3. CDR3 size: 12 residues. Germline CDR1 is MDHEN and CDR2 is SYDVKM.

J is TRBJ2-7 and V is TRBV28, with 7 bases that match TRBD2. This specimen was PBMCs, taken before treatment. The clonotype comes from a male donor with prostate cancer. CDR3: CASSLGGDEQYF. The CDR3, as DNA: TGTGCCAGCAGTCTGGGGGGGGACGAGCAGTACTTC.